A selection of T cell receptor beta chains follows, all from one sample in a study of blood T cell repertoires in COVID-19. Repertoires were generated with immunoSEQ multiplex PCR, while TCRdb's copy carries only in-frame clones and drops some. The repertoire holds a few hundred thousand clones, more than 80% seen once, with approximately 3% in the top ten. Sequences were obtained from peripheral blood. The receptors come from a woman in her 30s with COVID-19, enrolled during active disease. Each CDR3 is given with its conserved first and last residue.

TRBJ2-5	TRBV6-5	CASSYSPTVETQYF
TRBJ2-3	TRBV18	CASSPGLNTDTQYF
TRBJ1-5	TRBV12-5	CASGLVREWGVYSNQPQHF
TRBJ2-7	TRBV28	CASSLLTGGTYEQYF
TRBJ2-1	TRBV2	CASSPLAGGAYNEQFF
TRBJ1-6	TRBV10-2	CASSRGRDYNSPLHF
TRBJ1-2	TRBV6-6	CASSYSNGVHYGYTF
TRBJ2-6	TRBV19	CASSIAVGANVLTF
TRBJ2-1	TRBV5-1	CASSLEGLAVYNEQFF
TRBJ2-5	TRBV19	CASTATGVRETQYF
TRBJ1-2	TRBV28	CASSSRLRVDLANYGYTF
TRBJ2-1	TRBV21-1	CASSKELIYNEQFF
TRBJ1-2	TRBV24-1	CATSDLLYGYTF
TRBJ2-3	TRBV5-6	CASSWGTPSNTQYF
TRBJ2-5	TRBV18	CASSPGVAAETQYF
TRBJ2-7	TRBV7-2	CASSRVPYSGQNYEQYF
TRBJ1-5	TRBV7-2	CASSLETGRNQPQHF
TRBJ1-2	TRBV18	CASSPDTRGQRWDYGYTF
TRBJ2-5	TRBV7-2	CASSFPGRGKETQYF
TRBJ1-6	TRBV27	CASSLNGVSSYNSPLHF
TRBJ1-2	TRBV2	CASREIQGNYGYTF
TRBJ1-4	TRBV4-1	CASSQDVSPRLFF
TRBJ1-5	TRBV4-1	CASSQEEFGTGNQPQHF
TRBJ2-2	TRBV6-2/TRBV6-3	CASSAQGPNTGELFF
TRBJ2-5	TRBV10-2	CASSVLAGGGETQYF
TRBJ1-2	TRBV9	CASSSLRDRGMYGYTF
TRBJ1-2	TRBV25-1	CASSEYSLGGFHGYTF
TRBJ2-5	TRBV21-1	CVNYPGQETQYF
TRBJ1-2	TRBV28	CASSKLPRGSNYGYTF
TRBJ1-6	TRBV3-1/TRBV3-2	CASSPGQGAPGNNSPLHF
TRBJ2-5	TRBV7-2	CASSPARRETQYF
TRBJ1-1	TRBV2	CASSGQGLTNTEAFF
TRBJ2-7	TRBV5-1	CASSWTSGGAANEQYF
TRBJ2-2	TRBV7-6	CASSPGQGDTGELFF
TRBJ1-5	TRBV19	CASKTTNQPQHF
TRBJ2-3	TRBV9	CASSVAVTTTDTQYF
TRBJ2-3	TRBV7-2	CASSHDSHGSGDTQYF
TRBJ1-1	TRBV11-3	CASSRTGGHTEAFF
TRBJ1-1	TRBV18	CASSPTRDSHTEAFF
TRBJ1-4	TRBV2	CASSVARGSEKLFF
TRBJ1-6	TRBV6-6	CASRQTGDDSPLHF
TRBJ2-1	TRBV29-1	CSVAGGASYNEQFF
TRBJ1-6	TRBV2	CASSEREGWNNSPLHF
TRBJ2-5	TRBV18	CASSSGEETQYF
TRBJ2-2	TRBV11-3	CASSLIGGGTGELFF
TRBJ2-3	TRBV20-1	CSASDPGSPSTDTQYF
TRBJ1-5	TRBV28	CASSFLYGTSNTDQPQHF
TRBJ2-3	TRBV14	CASSPLRHRTDTQYF
TRBJ2-3	TRBV7-8	CATGQSRQSTDTQYF
TRBJ2-1	TRBV10-3	CAIGGGGRAYNEQFF
TRBJ2-7	TRBV7-6	CASSSQTGTGGTEQYF
TRBJ2-2	TRBV7-2	CASSPSPAVELFF
TRBJ1-6	TRBV4-1	CASSQEEDRGGSPLHF
TRBJ2-5	TRBV9	CASSPGTTQETQYF
TRBJ2-2	TRBV3-1/TRBV3-2	CASSQAGGGGELFF